This T cell receptor beta chain came from a study of blood T cell repertoires in COVID-19. The overall study: Spain, Italy and the United States supplied samples that represented acute and convalescent COVID-19.

Libraries were prepared by immunoSEQ multiplex PCR; TCRdb keeps only in-frame clonotypes and omits some of them. Of roughly 350,000 clones listed, more than 90% are singletons. Everyone who took part was roughly 18 to 89 years old, and they came from 24 US areas. This TCR came from a woman aged 25 to 39 who had recovered from COVID-19. Sequenced input: PBMCs or T cells enriched from blood (not recorded which).

The CDR3 protein is CAWTPGSHNEQFF. CDR3 DNA sequence: TGTGCCTGGACCCCGGGATCCCACAATGAGCAGTTCTTC. The J gene is TRBJ2-1, the V gene TRBV30; the D gene is possibly TRBD2 (5 bases). CDR1 and CDR2 from the germline V gene are GTSNPN and SVGIG (reference sequence). This CDR3 has 13 amino acids. V was shortened by 4 bases and J by 5 bases, with 12 bases between the two germline ends.